The present T cell receptor (beta chain) was sequenced within a study of blood T cell repertoires in COVID-19. Study background: Specimens from acute and convalescent COVID-19 originated in the United States, Italy and Spain. Sources were T cells, B-cell-depleted T cells, or PBMCs; the material itself was cDNA or gDNA.

Per the original data handling: Amplifying reference gene primers gave estimates of nucleated cell counts. The table came from immunoSEQ multiplex PCR; TCRdb's copy has only in-frame clones and leaves some out. The DNA was the basis for D and trimming; V, J and clone size are from that table. The sample yields fewer than 250,000 clones, 80% seen once. Per the germline V gene, CDR1 is SNHLY and CDR2 is FYNNEI. V lost 4 bases, J lost 2 bases, and 5 bases stayed unmatched. The CDR3 consists of 14 residues. Sequencing was carried out using peripheral blood. The origin of this receptor is a man in his 60s with acute or convalescent COVID-19. The chain is built from TRBV2 and TRBJ2-7; TRBD1 matches at 7 bases. CDR3 DNA sequence: TGTGCCAGCAGTGGCTTACAGGGGACCTACGAGCAGTACTTC. Protein sequence: CASSGLQGTYEQYF. Supplemented by reference TRBV2 and TRBJ2-7, the full variable domain reads EPEVTQTPSHQVTQMGQEVILRCVPISNHLYFYWYRQILGQKVEFLVSFYNNEISEKSEIFDDQFSVERPDGSNFTLKIRSTKLEDSAMYFCASSGLQGTYEQYFGPGTRLTVT.